This T cell receptor (beta chain) was found in a study of T cell repertoires in cytomegalovirus infection. Looking at the study overall: CMV infection plus the matching HLA type was flagged by public TCR beta signatures.

Study-wide results and caveats: HLA-C-restricted, CMV-specific TCR beta clonotypes were dominant ex vivo. Identification of carriers of CMV plus the relevant HLA was achieved through cumulative public TCR beta family frequency.

Each CDR3 protein is one row after TCRdb ran MiXCR on the reads. The table shows around 630,000 distinct CDR3 sequences, with more than 20% occurring only once. Details on this clonotype: The target antigen is unknown.

Between the trimmed V and J ends, which lost 9 bases and 8 bases, there was a span of 11 bases. The CDR3 has 11 amino acids. CDR1 is MNHNS and CDR2 is SASEGT in the germline V gene. This TCR came from a human donor in good health (CMV status not recorded). Some clones in this sample may be carry-over from other donors' samples. The chain is built from TRBV6-1 and TRBJ2-1, with D possibly called TRBD1 or TRBD2 (6 bases each). Sequenced: CD8+ T cells from PBMCs. The CDR3 sequence: CAREGGDEQFF. CDR3 DNA: TGTGCCAGGGAGGGGGGCGATGAGCAGTTCTTC.